Sequencing of this T cell receptor (beta chain) was carried out in a study of cytomegalovirus exposure and HLA in healthy donors. V lost 5 bases, J lost 4 bases, and 8 bases lay in between. The CDR3 spans 12 residues. Germline V gene data show CDR1 as ENHRY and CDR2 as SYGVKD. The PCR ran on 60 Vbeta and 13 Jbeta primers. The method was immunoSEQ multiplex PCR; TCRdb's version includes in-frame clones alone and lacks a portion of them. The table records about 120,000 clones, 65% to 85% of them present only once. The receptor was derived from a young woman in good health and CMV-seronegative. This chain connects TRBV10-3 to TRBJ1-2; D is ambiguous. The sample taken for sequencing was PBMCs. The CDR3: CAISSPGYGYTF. The CDR3 bases are TGTGCCATCAGTTCCCCAGGCTATGGCTACACCTTC.